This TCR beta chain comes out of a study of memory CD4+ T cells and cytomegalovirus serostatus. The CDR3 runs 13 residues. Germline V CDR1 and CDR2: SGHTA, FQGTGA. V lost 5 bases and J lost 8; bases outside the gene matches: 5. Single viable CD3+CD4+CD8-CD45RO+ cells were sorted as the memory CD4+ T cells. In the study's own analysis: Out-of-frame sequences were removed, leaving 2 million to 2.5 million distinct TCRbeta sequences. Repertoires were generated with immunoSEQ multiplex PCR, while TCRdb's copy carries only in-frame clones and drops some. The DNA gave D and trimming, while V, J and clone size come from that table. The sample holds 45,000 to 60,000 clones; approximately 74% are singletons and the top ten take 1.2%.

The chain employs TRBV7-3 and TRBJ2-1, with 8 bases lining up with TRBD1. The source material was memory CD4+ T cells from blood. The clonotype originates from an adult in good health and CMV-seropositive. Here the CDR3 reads CASSLDRDYEQFF. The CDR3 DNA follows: TGTGCCAGCAGCCTGGACAGGGACTATGAGCAGTTCTTC.